This record concerns one T cell receptor (beta chain) sequence. As yet, its antigen is unknown. The assay was immunoSEQ multiplex PCR, and TCRdb's table has in-frame clones only and misses some. This sample has about 60,000 clones, with 70% to 80% found just once. The data stem from a study of radiotherapy plus CTLA-4 blockade in lung cancer. On the study more broadly: Objective responses were documented in approximately 18% of patients, with disease control in roughly 34%.

Findings and limits, study-wide: Early blood T cell clone dynamics reportedly forecast response best, with interferon-beta. Tumor-derived TCR clones expanded in blood after radiotherapy plus ipilimumab.

This TCR was sampled from a human donor with non-small cell lung cancer who had a partial response to radiotherapy plus ipilimumab. The sequencing used peripheral blood, collected from a patient treated with radiotherapy plus ipilimumab.

CDR3 coding DNA: TGTGCCAGCAGTACCCGACAGGGGATAAACGAGCAGTACTTC. This encodes CASSTRQGINEQYF. The chain links TRBV6-1 to TRBJ2-7; TRBD1 matches 8 bases. Germline CDR1 is MNHNS and CDR2 is SASEGT. The V segment lost 5 bases and the J segment 5 bases; nucleotides outside the gene matches: 8. The CDR3 has 14 residues.